Listed here are 19 T cell receptor beta chains from one sample, sequenced in a study of cytomegalovirus exposure and HLA in healthy donors. Use of 60 Vbeta and 13 Jbeta primers characterized the PCR. The table came from immunoSEQ multiplex PCR; TCRdb's copy has only in-frame clones and leaves some out. The profile shows roughly 200,000 clones, 75% to 80% of them singletons. The sample comprised PBMCs. These receptors all come from a woman younger than 45 in good health and CMV-seropositive.

The gene calls are TRBV2 and TRBJ1-1; TRBD1 is a possible D gene (5 bases). V was trimmed by 7 bases and J by 11 bases, leaving 17 bases between them. Germline CDR1 is SNHLY and CDR2 is FYNNEI. This CDR3 is 12 amino acids long. CDR3 in amino acids: CASNYYGGEAFF. In DNA, the CDR3 is TGTGCCAGCAACTATTACGGGGGGGAGGCTTTCTTT.

This clone has only a few counts. The V gene is TRBV7-3, the J gene TRBJ2-3, with 7 bases that match TRBD2. The CDR3 spans 15 residues. Trimming removed 2 bases from V and 5 bases from J; junction bases left unmatched: 7. Per germline, CDR1 SGHTA and CDR2 FQGTGA. Here the CDR3 DNA reads TGTGCCAGCAGCTTATATACCGGGGGGATAGATACGCAGTATTTT. It is translated as CASSLYTGGIDTQYF.

The chain is built from TRBV28 and TRBJ1-5; 9 bases align to TRBD1. V shed 3 bases and J 5 bases; nucleotides not matched to a gene: 5. Germline CDR1 and CDR2: MDHEN and SYDVKM. This CDR3 is built from 15 residues. The CDR3 DNA follows: TGTGCCAGCAGTTTTATTTGGGACAGGGATCAGCCCCAGCATTTT. It translates to CASSFIWDRDQPQHF.

This clone was seen a few times. The chain carries TRBV18 and TRBJ1-3, with 7 bases fitting TRBD1. Germline V CDR1 and CDR2: KGHSH, LQKENI. J gave up 0 bases and V 5 bases, and 10 bases lay outside the gene matches. The CDR3 totals 17 residues. The CDR3 is CASSSGQVRLSGNTIYF. CDR3 sequence (DNA): TGTGCCAGCTCATCTGGACAGGTCCGACTCTCTGGAAACACCATATATTTT.

The chain is built from TRBV10-3 and TRBJ2-5; 10 positions match TRBD1. This CDR3 has 15 amino acids. Trimming cost V 3 bases and J 4 bases; bases outside gene matches: 5. Germline CDR1 reads ENHRY; CDR2 reads SYGVKD. CDR3 DNA sequence: TGTGCCATCAGTGAAGGGACAGGGGTTTTAGAGACCCAGTACTTC. As protein: CAISEGTGVLETQYF.

This clone was counted a few times. V and J are TRBV30 and TRBJ2-1, with TRBD2 matching over 8 bases. With 0 bases clipped from V and 8 bases from J, the junction kept 15 bases outside the gene matches. The germline V gene has CDR1 GTSNPN and CDR2 SVGIG (reference sequence). This CDR3 contains 17 residues. In nucleotides, the CDR3 is TGTGCCTGGAGTGTCCGGACTAGCCGGCACAGTATCGATGAGCAGTTCTTC. Translating gives CAWSVRTSRHSIDEQFF.

The chain links TRBV15 to TRBJ1-2; 7 positions agree with TRBD1. The CDR3 totals 12 residues. CDR1 is LNHNV, CDR2 YYDKDF, per germline (reference sequence). Trimming cost V 9 bases and J 2 bases; bases outside gene matches: 3. The DNA for the CDR3 is TGTGCCACGAAGGACAGGAACTATGGCTACACCTTC. It yields the protein CATKDRNYGYTF.

J is TRBJ1-5 and V is TRBV6-1; D remains ambiguous. CDR3 size: 19 residues. V lost 4 bases to trimming and J lost 3 bases, with 25 bases between them. Germline values: CDR1 MNHNS, CDR2 SASEGT. DNA of the CDR3: TGTGCCAGCAGTGCAAACTATGACGGGAGTAACCGAATCAATCAGCCCCAGCATTTT. Translating gives CASSANYDGSNRINQPQHF.

This chain links TRBV29-1 with TRBJ1-2; TRBD1 aligns across 11 bases. With V trimmed by 1 base and J by 4 bases, 2 bases remained unmatched. Germline V gene sequence: CDR1 SQVTM, CDR2 ANQGSEA. The CDR3 consists of 14 residues. The CDR3 here is CSVEAGTGGYGYTF. For the CDR3, the DNA is TGCAGCGTTGAAGCCGGGACAGGGGGCTATGGCTACACCTTC.

V usage is TRBV6-5 and J usage is TRBJ2-3, with 7 bases matching TRBD2. The V gene's germline CDR1 is MNHEY and CDR2 SVGAGI. The CDR3 covers 15 residues. V lost 6 bases, J lost 0 bases, and 6 bases stayed unmatched. CDR3 region: CASSSSGESTDTQYF. The DNA of the CDR3 is TGTGCCAGCAGCTCCAGCGGGGAGAGCACAGATACGCAGTATTTT.

This clone was seen only once. V and J are TRBV6-1 and TRBJ1-2; D uncertain. The germline V gene has CDR1 MNHNS and CDR2 SASEGT. The CDR3 has 13 amino acids. V was trimmed by 3 bases and J by 4 bases, leaving 9 bases between them. The CDR3 region has the DNA TGTGCCAGCAGTGATGCGGCCTCCTATGGCTACACCTTC. Translated: CASSDAASYGYTF.

The chain employs TRBV5-5 and TRBJ2-7, with D perhaps TRBD2 (5 bases). The V gene's germline CDR1 is SGHKS and CDR2 YYEKEE (reference sequence). Trimming took off 3 bases at V and 5 bases at J, with 15 bases between the two ends. The CDR3 runs to 14 residues. The CDR3 protein is CASSSAGLVHEQYF. Here the CDR3 DNA reads TGTGCCAGCAGCTCGGCGGGTTTAGTCCACGAGCAGTACTTC.

The gene calls are TRBV27 and TRBJ2-2; D perhaps matches TRBD1 (6 bases). V lost 6 bases and J 0 bases, leaving 14 bases between the germline ends. Germline values: CDR1 MNHEY, CDR2 SMNVEV (reference sequence). The CDR3 has 16 amino acids. This chain's CDR3 is CASSSGTGTNTGELFF. DNA of the CDR3: TGTGCCAGCAGCTCCGGTACAGGGACGAACACCGGGGAGCTGTTTTTT.

This clone is a singleton in its sample. This chain links TRBV9 with TRBJ2-2, with 7 bases that match TRBD1. Looked up from germline, CDR1 is SGDLS and CDR2 is YYNGEE. The CDR3 totals 15 residues. V lost 4 bases and J lost 1; bases outside the gene matches: 4. The CDR3 nucleotides are TGTGCCAGCAGCCTCCACAGGGGGAACACCGGGGAGCTGTTTTTT. Translating gives CASSLHRGNTGELFF.

The V call is TRBV14, the J call TRBJ2-1; 11 bases line up with TRBD2. Trimming cost V 4 bases and J 5 bases; bases outside gene matches: 13. There are 18 residues in the CDR3. Germline V gene lookup returns CDR1 SGHDN and CDR2 FVKESK. The CDR3 spells CASSRLAGWGGQDNEQFF. The DNA of the CDR3 is TGTGCCAGCAGCCGACTAGCGGGGTGGGGGGGACAAGACAATGAGCAGTTCTTC.

In regard to this clone: The junction shows a germline mismatch at one end, possibly a read error. The V and J genes are TRBV7-7 and TRBJ2-3, with a possible D match to TRBD2 (6 bases). Germline CDR1 reads SSHAT; CDR2 reads FNYEAQ (reference sequence). The CDR3 is 12 amino acids. The CDR3 spells CASSPGGTTQYF. The CDR3 DNA sequence: TGTGCTAGCAGCCCCGGGGGAACTACGCAGTATTTT.

In its sample, this clone was seen once. The gene calls are TRBV29-1 and TRBJ2-1; D gene uncertain. Per germline, CDR1 SQVTM and CDR2 ANQGSEA. This CDR3 has 14 amino acids. V dropped 4 bases and J dropped 0 bases, with 10 bases sitting between them. The chain's CDR3 is CSVARDTSYNEQFF. Written as DNA, the CDR3 is TGCAGCGTTGCCCGTGACACCTCCTACAATGAGCAGTTCTTC.

The gene calls are TRBV11-2 and TRBJ2-5, with a weak D call TRBD1 (5 bases). The CDR3 is made up of 12 amino acids. Germline values: CDR1 SGHAT, CDR2 FQNNGV. V lost 5 bases and J lost 5, with 9 bases in between. The CDR3 DNA follows: TGTGCCAGCAGCACCGCAGGGGAGACCCAGTACTTC. It encodes CASSTAGETQYF.

The CDR3, as DNA: TGCAGCATGCGGACAGGGTTGGGCACCGGGGAGCTGTTTTTT. Translation: CSMRTGLGTGELFF. V is TRBV29-1 and J is TRBJ2-2; 8 positions agree with TRBD1. Trimming removed 8 bases from V and 4 bases from J; junction bases left unmatched: 9. Germline-derived CDR1 and CDR2 are SQVTM and ANQGSEA. The CDR3 spans 14 residues.